The 18 T cell receptor beta chains presented below share a single source sample, sequenced in a study of cytomegalovirus exposure and HLA in healthy donors (dated by TCRdb to 2017 to 2019). The library was obtained by the immunoSEQ multiplex PCR assay. The multiplex PCR relied on a mix of 60 forward primers for TCR Vbeta segments and 13 reverse primers for TCR Jbeta segments. The source is immuneACCESS, and TCRdb retained only in-frame sequences with V and J called. Part of the clones is not carried over; for the studies checked, unresolved V genes explain less than half of this, and the remainder is unexplained. The sample includes 110,000 or so clones, with about 61% observed a single time. Together, the top ten hold about 8.6% of the sample. What was sequenced was PBMCs. The receptors come from a man aged 18 to 29 in good health and CMV-seropositive.

The chain has TRBV6-6 and TRBJ1-2; tentatively, D is TRBD1 (6 bases). Trimming took 6 bases from V and 4 from J, leaving 12 bases between them. The V gene's germline CDR1 is MNHNY and CDR2 SVGAGI (reference sequence). This CDR3 spans 13 amino acids. CDR3 nucleotide sequence: TGTGCCAGCAGCCGACAGGAGGCCTATGGCTACACCTTC. It specifies CASSRQEAYGYTF.

V is TRBV30 and J is TRBJ2-1, with TRBD2 matching 9 bases. Unmatched junction bases numbered 6, after V lost 0 bases and J lost 9 bases. In germline, CDR1 is GTSNPN, CDR2 SVGIG (reference sequence). The CDR3 sequence is 14 residues long. The CDR3, as DNA: TGTGCCTGGAGTGTGTCTGGTAGCGGGGGTGAGCAGTTCTTC. This encodes CAWSVSGSGGEQFF.

This chain links TRBV21-1 with TRBJ1-6; TRBD1, as called in the table, went unchecked against the DNA. TRBV21-1 is a pseudogene. The CDR3 has 18 amino acids. CDR3 sequence reads: CASSKKSGDGTGNSPLHF. CDR3 DNA sequence: TGTGCCAGCAGCAAAAAAAGTGGGGACGGGACAGGAAATTCACCCCTCCACTTT.

The chain has TRBV6-4 and TRBJ2-2; D unclear. CDR3 length: 12 residues. Germline loops: CDR1 MRHNA, CDR2 SNTAGT. Trimming cost V 4 bases and J 5 bases, with 5 bases left between them. The CDR3 is CASSVETGELFF. The CDR3, as DNA: TGTGCCAGCAGTGTAGAGACCGGGGAGCTGTTTTTT.

This chain connects TRBV7-9 to TRBJ1-4; no reliable D call. The germline gives CDR1 SEHNR, CDR2 FQNEAQ (reference sequence). With 1 base removed from V and 8 bases from J, the gap between germline ends came to 11 bases. The CDR3 runs 14 residues. CDR3: CASSLETKTEKLFF. The CDR3 coding sequence is TGTGCCAGCAGCTTAGAGACTAAAACGGAAAAACTGTTTTTT.

The chain couples TRBV28 to TRBJ2-7, with D possibly being TRBD1 (6 bases). Per the germline V gene, CDR1 is MDHEN and CDR2 is SYDVKM. The CDR3 spans 14 residues. The V end was cut by 4 bases, the J end by 2 bases, with 12 bases between. CDR3 in DNA: TGTGCCAGCAGTTCCGGACAGCCGCCCTACGAGCAGTACTTC. Translating gives CASSSGQPPYEQYF. Together with reference TRBV28 and TRBJ2-7, the CDR3 gives the full variable domain: DVKVTQSSRYLVKRTGEKVFLECVQDMDHENMFWYRQDPGLGLRLIYFSYDVKMKEKGDIPEGYSVSREKKERFSLILESASTNQTSMYLCASSSGQPPYEQYFGPGTRLTVT.

This chain joins TRBV5-6 and TRBJ2-1, with D perhaps TRBD2 (5 bases). The CDR3 length is 16 residues. Trimming shortened V by 4 bases and J by 3 bases, and 17 bases separated the two germline ends. Germline CDR1 reads SGHDT; CDR2 reads YYEEEE. The CDR3 region is CASSPFGPAGYNEQFF. CDR3 in DNA: TGTGCCAGCAGCCCTTTTGGGCCCGCGGGCTACAATGAGCAGTTCTTC.

V gene TRBV19 combines with J gene TRBJ2-3, with 8 positions matching TRBD1. Germline assignment: CDR1 LNHDA and CDR2 SQIVND (reference sequence). The CDR3 has 15 residues. With V trimmed by 1 base and J by 4 bases, 4 bases remained unmatched. CDR3 amino acids: CASSIAAGGPDTQYF. As DNA, the CDR3 is TGTGCCAGTAGTATAGCCGCAGGGGGCCCAGATACGCAGTATTTT.

The chain has TRBV5-1 and TRBJ1-1, with D possibly TRBD1 on 6 matching bases. The V gene's germline CDR1 is SGHRS and CDR2 YFSETQ. V was clipped by 3 bases and J by 1 base, with 10 bases between them. This CDR3 comprises 14 residues. This chain's CDR3 is CASSSRTANTEAFF. The CDR3 DNA is TGCGCCAGCAGCTCAAGGACAGCGAACACTGAAGCTTTCTTT.

J is TRBJ1-4 and V is TRBV25-1; 8 bases line up with TRBD1. Trimming removed 4 bases from V and 7 bases from J; junction bases left unmatched: 5. The CDR3 length is 14 residues. The V gene's germline CDR1 is MGHDK and CDR2 SYGVNS. As DNA, the CDR3 is TGTGCCAGCAGTGTCTCAGGGGGCGGTGAAAAACTGTTTTTT. Its protein product is CASSVSGGGEKLFF.

The rearrangement joins TRBV7-2 to TRBJ1-2; D may be TRBD1 (6 bases). This CDR3 has 13 residues. Germline V lookup: CDR1 SGHTA, CDR2 FQGNSA. V was pared by 4 bases and J by 7 bases, with 13 bases between. CDR3 sequence (DNA): TGTGCCAGCAGCTCGGGGGGGGCGCTTGGCTACACCTTC. This gives the protein CASSSGGALGYTF.

CDR3 in amino acids: CASSQGTSGNYNEQFF. DNA of the CDR3: TGCGCCAGCAGCCAAGGGACTAGCGGAAACTACAATGAGCAGTTCTTC. The chain employs TRBV4-1 and TRBJ2-1; 10 bases agree with TRBD2. Germline CDR1 reads MGHRA; CDR2 reads YSYEKL. V lost 1 base to trimming and J lost 3 bases; unmatched junction nucleotides: 3. CDR3 length: 16 residues.

This chain joins TRBV18 and TRBJ2-1; no firm D call. V shed 8 bases and J shed 0 bases, with 20 bases lying between them. Per the germline V gene, CDR1 is KGHSH and CDR2 is LQKENI. The CDR3 has 17 amino acids. CDR3 in amino acids: CASLPAWAGSSYNEQFF. Written as DNA, the CDR3 is TGTGCCAGCCTCCCCGCCTGGGCAGGAAGCTCCTACAATGAGCAGTTCTTC.

This clone was detected a few times. The chain carries TRBV6-1 and TRBJ2-5; unclear D gene. Near its end, the DNA agrees better with TRBJ2-7, so the J call may be wrong. CDR1 and CDR2 (germline): MNHNS, SASEGT. The CDR3 sequence is 12 residues long. The CDR3 DNA follows: TGTGCCAGCAGTGAACTGTCCTACGAGCAGTACTTC. Amino acid sequence: CASSELSYEQYF.

The chain employs TRBV2 and TRBJ2-5, with 10 bases matching TRBD2. The V gene's germline CDR1 is SNHLY and CDR2 FYNNEI. Trimming removed 6 bases from V and 2 bases from J; junction bases left unmatched: 6. The CDR3 is 15 residues long. CDR3 residues: CASSAAAGGQETQYF. The CDR3 DNA reads TGTGCCAGCAGCGCCGCAGCGGGGGGGCAAGAGACCCAGTACTTC.

The rearrangement joins TRBV2 to TRBJ2-4; 7 bases agree with TRBD1. The V gene's germline CDR1 is SNHLY and CDR2 FYNNEI. V dropped 4 bases and J dropped 0; count of bases not matched to a gene: 3. The CDR3 is 15 amino acids. CDR3 sequence reads: CASSGQGLAKNIQYF. CDR3 DNA sequence: TGTGCCAGCAGTGGACAGGGTCTAGCCAAAAACATTCAGTACTTC.

The rearrangement links TRBV6-5 to TRBJ1-2; D possibly corresponds to TRBD1 (5 bases). V was pared by 6 bases and J by 4 bases, with 12 bases between. CDR3 size: 13 residues. Germline V gene lookup returns CDR1 MNHEY and CDR2 SVGAGI. CDR3 residues: CASSPPTGYGYTF. CDR3 nucleotide sequence: TGTGCCAGCAGCCCGCCCACAGGCTATGGCTACACCTTC.

This clone came up once. The rearrangement uses TRBV5-5 and TRBJ2-2; possibly TRBD1 for D (6 bases). Germline CDR1 is SGHKS and CDR2 is YYEKEE (reference sequence). V gave up 4 bases and J gave up 6 bases, with 16 bases separating them. The CDR3 runs 15 residues. In DNA form, the CDR3 reads TGTGCCAGCAGCGACGGACAGTTTAGCGCCGGGGAGCTGTTTTTT. Its protein is CASSDGQFSAGELFF.